The 20 T cell receptor beta chains given below trace back to one sample, sequenced in a study of Graves' ophthalmopathy and Graves' hyperthyroidism (dated by TCRdb to the late 2010s). The sequencer was an Illumina HiSeq 2000. TCR beta CDR3 regions were amplified from RNA transcripts for repertoire sequencing. HTBI primers and the Qiagen OneStep RT-PCR kit were used in a first-round RT-PCR, which was followed by a second-round multiplex PCR, size selection and purification. Through fastp at Q25 and MiXCR, TCRdb rebuilt clones from the public reads, retaining in-frame beta chains. Each CDR3 protein appears once, grouped with its most common genes and DNA. The sample records over a million distinct CDR3 sequences, roughly two fifths of which are singletons. The ten largest make up approximately 12% of the sample. The sample was peripheral blood or thyroid tissue (not recorded which). Receptors were obtained from an adult man with Graves' hyperthyroidism.

The V gene is TRBV10-3, the J gene TRBJ1-1, with D maybe TRBD1 (5 bases). Germline CDR1 is ENHRY and CDR2 is SYGVKD. This CDR3 is built from 15 residues. Trimming removed 3 bases from V and 2 bases from J, with 13 bases in between. Here the CDR3 reads CAISDWGSGNTEAFF. CDR3 in DNA: TGTGCCATCAGTGATTGGGGGAGTGGAAACACTGAAGCTTTCTTT.

The chain is built from TRBV5-1 and TRBJ1-1; unclear D gene. The CDR3 contains 15 residues. The V end lost 3 bases, the J end lost 1 base, and 13 bases lay between the germline ends. Germline values: CDR1 SGHRS, CDR2 YFSETQ. The CDR3 spells CASSSPGGSNTEAFF. The CDR3 bases are TGCGCCAGCAGCTCCCCGGGAGGTTCGAACACTGAAGCTTTCTTT.

This clonotype was seen repeatedly, ten times or more. This rearrangement joins TRBV7-9 to TRBJ1-3, with 8 positions matching TRBD1. CDR1 and CDR2 (germline): SEHNR, FQNEAQ (reference sequence). CDR3 length: 16 residues. Trimming at V came to 6 bases and at J to 1 base, leaving 8 bases not matched to a gene. The CDR3 bases are TGTGCCAGCAGGCCCCGGGACAGGAGATCTGGAAACACCATATATTTT. Translation: CASRPRDRRSGNTIYF.

Comment on this clonotype: The conserved final phenylalanine or tryptophan is absent from the CDR3, which likely points to a read error. The chain joins TRBV12-3 or TRBV12-4 to TRBJ1-2, with unresolved D. The CDR3 runs 13 residues. The V gene lost 5 bases and the J gene lost 5 bases, with 12 bases spanning the gap. For the CDR3, the DNA is TGTGCCAGCAGTCTGGATGTCGGGTATGGCTACACCCTC. It specifies CASSLDVGYGYTL.

The chain recombines TRBV6-5 with TRBJ1-6; 10 bases agree with TRBD1. CDR1 is MNHEY and CDR2 is SVGAGI in the germline V gene. The CDR3 loop spans 12 amino acids. V shed 11 bases and J 12 bases; nucleotides not matched to a gene: 7. CDR3 sequence: CAAGTGARPLHF. The CDR3, as DNA: TGTGCCGCCGGGACAGGGGCAAGACCCCTCCACTTT.

This clonotype was seen many times. The chain links TRBV29-1 to TRBJ1-4; D not certain. Germline CDR1 is SQVTM and CDR2 is ANQGSEA. This CDR3 is built from 11 residues. Trimming removed 4 bases from V and 5 bases from J, with 5 bases in between. DNA of the CDR3: TGCAGCGTTGCGCAAAATGAAAAACTGTTTTTT. The encoded protein is CSVAQNEKLFF.

Concerning this clonotype: Possible read error: a much larger clone is one base away. CDR3 sequence (DNA): TGTGCCAGCCAAACGGACAGGAACACTGAAGCTTTCTTT. It codes for CASQTDRNTEAFF. The genes are TRBV25-1 and TRBJ1-1; D perhaps matches TRBD1 (6 bases). V was cut by 8 bases and J by 1 base, with 11 bases left in between. This CDR3 has 13 amino acids. Germline V gives CDR1 MGHDK, CDR2 SYGVNS.

This clonotype was picked up many times. V is TRBV7-9 and J is TRBJ2-2; D unresolved. The CDR3 extends over 13 amino acids. Germline V gives CDR1 SEHNR, CDR2 FQNEAQ (reference sequence). V lost 2 bases and J 4 bases, leaving 5 bases between the germline ends. The DNA for the CDR3 is TGTGCCAGCAGCTTAAAGGGCACCGGGGAGCTGTTTTTT. It is translated as CASSLKGTGELFF.

This clonotype was counted at least ten times. The genes are TRBV19 and TRBJ2-6; D call uncertain. V gave up 2 bases and J gave up 2 bases, with 4 bases separating them. Per the germline V gene, CDR1 is LNHDA and CDR2 is SQIVND (reference sequence). The CDR3 extends over 14 amino acids. As DNA, the CDR3 is TGTGCCAGTAGTATACAGGCTGGGGCCAACGTCCTGACTTTC. Residues: CASSIQAGANVLTF. The full variable domain, rest sourced from reference TRBV19 and TRBJ2-6, is DGGITQSPKYLFRKEGQNVTLSCEQNLNHDAMYWYRQDPGQGLRLIYYSQIVNDFQKGDIAEGYSVSREKKESFPLTVTSAQKNPTAFYLCASSIQAGANVLTFGAGSRLTVL.

The table lists this clonotype with a count of one. V and J are TRBV30 and TRBJ1-5, with TRBD1 as a possible D gene (6 bases). The CDR3 is 13 residues long. Between the trimmed V and J ends, which lost 1 base and 4 bases, there was a span of 8 bases. Germline V lookup: CDR1 GTSNPN, CDR2 SVGIG (reference sequence). The DNA for the CDR3 is TGTGCCTGGAGTGGCCAGGGGAATCAGCCCCAGCATTTT. Residues: CAWSGQGNQPQHF. The full variable domain, completed using reference TRBV30 and TRBJ1-5, is SQTIHQWPATLVQPVGSPLSLECTVEGTSNPNLYWYRQAAGRGLQLLFYSVGIGQISSEVPQNLSASRPQDRQFILSSKKLLLSDSGFYLCAWSGQGNQPQHFGDGTRLSIL.

The chain recombines TRBV20-1 with TRBJ1-1, with 8 bases lining up with TRBD1. CDR3 length equals 14 residues. V lost 6 bases and J lost 0; bases outside the gene matches: 6. Germline loops: CDR1 DFQATT, CDR2 SNEGSKA (reference sequence). Written as DNA, the CDR3 is TGCAGTGCAAACGACAGGGGCATGAACACTGAAGCTTTCTTT. This translates into CSANDRGMNTEAFF.

The gene calls are TRBV10-2 and TRBJ2-7, with a weak D call TRBD1 (6 bases). Germline V lookup: CDR1 WSHSY, CDR2 SAAADI. The V end was cut by 3 bases, the J end by 0 bases, with 9 bases between. This CDR3 comprises 14 residues. CDR3: CASSDRGASYEQYF. The DNA for the CDR3 is TGCGCCAGCAGTGACAGGGGTGCCTCCTACGAGCAGTACTTC.

This clonotype has only one observation. V and J are TRBV2 and TRBJ1-2; D is unclear. Germline CDR1 reads SNHLY; CDR2 reads FYNNEI. The CDR3 has 15 residues. The V end lost 3 bases, the J end lost 2 bases, and 13 bases lay between the germline ends. The chain's CDR3 is CASSEAKGLNYGYTF. The CDR3 coding sequence is TGTGCCAGCAGTGAGGCGAAGGGATTAAACTATGGCTACACCTTC.

The chain links TRBV10-2 to TRBJ2-7; 12 bases are shared with TRBD2. V dropped 4 bases and J dropped 6; count of bases not matched to a gene: 7. This CDR3 has 15 amino acids. The germline V gene encodes CDR1 WSHSY and CDR2 SAAADI. CDR3 DNA sequence: TGCGCCAGCAGTGCCGGACTAGCGGGGCTCCCCGAGCAGTACTTC. It is translated as CASSAGLAGLPEQYF.

This clonotype was recorded many times. The chain links TRBV19 to TRBJ1-1, with D perhaps TRBD1 (5 bases). In germline, CDR1 is LNHDA, CDR2 SQIVND (reference sequence). The CDR3 totals 16 residues. Between the trimmed V and J ends, which lost 5 bases and 6 bases, there was a span of 22 bases. CDR3 coding DNA: TGTGCCAGTAGTCAACGGCAGGGACCCCGATCCCCTGAAGCTTTCTTT. This sequence encodes CASSQRQGPRSPEAFF.

The CDR3 loop reads CASSQDEGLPSQETQYF. The DNA of the CDR3 is TGTGCCAGCAGCCAAGATGAAGGGCTACCTAGCCAAGAGACCCAGTACTTC. The chain combines TRBV11-2 with TRBJ2-5; D is ambiguous. Germline values: CDR1 SGHAT, CDR2 FQNNGV. V was pared by 5 bases and J by 1 base, with 20 bases between. This CDR3 contains 17 residues.

The genes are TRBV19 and TRBJ1-2; no clear D. Trimming removed 3 bases at V and 3 bases at J, with 8 bases between. Germline-derived CDR1 and CDR2 are LNHDA and SQIVND (reference sequence). This CDR3 is 13 amino acids long. CDR3 protein: CASSIGVDYGYTF. The CDR3 nucleotides are TGTGCCAGTAGTATTGGCGTGGACTATGGCTACACCTTC.

This chain joins TRBV25-1 and TRBJ1-6, with a possible D match to TRBD1 (5 bases). The CDR3 covers 14 residues. Germline V gene sequence: CDR1 MGHDK, CDR2 SYGVNS. V was trimmed by 8 bases and J by 9 bases, leaving 17 bases between them. The CDR3 nucleotides read TGTGCCAGCGAGGACGCAGGGAGGGGTTCACCCCTCCACTTT. This encodes CASEDAGRGSPLHF.

This clonotype appeared many times. The rearrangement links TRBV7-2 to TRBJ2-7; 7 nucleotides agree with TRBD2. The CDR3 is made up of 15 amino acids. CDR1 is SGHTA, CDR2 FQGNSA, per germline. V was pared by 3 bases and J by 1 base, with 6 bases of the junction left unmatched. CDR3 loop: CASSFSASGSYEQYF. The DNA of the CDR3 is TGTGCCAGCAGCTTCTCCGCTAGCGGATCCTACGAGCAGTACTTC.

The rearrangement joins TRBV5-5 to TRBJ2-7; TRBD2 aligns across 10 bases. The germline gives CDR1 SGHKS, CDR2 YYEKEE (reference sequence). The V segment lost 4 bases and the J segment 5 bases; nucleotides outside the gene matches: 18. The CDR3 totals 18 residues. The CDR3 loop is CASSTRTSGRSPLNEQYF. The CDR3 coding sequence is TGTGCCAGCAGCACTAGGACTAGCGGACGTAGCCCATTAAACGAGCAGTACTTC. Full variable domain (outside the CDR3, taken from reference TRBV5-5 and TRBJ2-7): DAGVTQSPTHLIKTRGQQVTLRCSPISGHKSVSWYQQVLGQGPQFIFQYYEKEERGRGNFPDRFSARQFPNYSSELNVNALLLGDSALYLCASSTRTSGRSPLNEQYFGPGTRLTVT.